A selection of T cell receptor beta chains follows, all from one sample in a study of immune cell composition in non-small cell lung cancer. Repertoires were generated with immunoSEQ multiplex PCR, while TCRdb's copy carries only in-frame clones and drops some. The sample records some 7,200 clones, around 77% being singletons. Source material: non-adjacent lung tissue. These TCRs come from a human donor with non-small cell lung cancer. Both conserved end residues are part of each CDR3. The D gene is left open where the match is weak. Size is stated for part of the rows, as once, few or many counts, or as a class when the clone is expanded.

j_call | v_call | d_call | clone_size | cdr3_aa | cdr3_nt
TRBJ2-5 | TRBV7-6 | NA | NA | CASSLIDQETQYF | TGTGCCAGCAGCTTAATAGACCAAGAGACCCAGTACTTC
TRBJ1-1 | TRBV19 | NA | NA | CASSNNRDTEAFF | TGTGCCAGTAGTAATAACAGAGACACTGAAGCTTTCTTT
TRBJ2-3 | TRBV15 | TRBD2 | NA | CATSKTSASTDTQYF | TGTGCCACCAGCAAGACTAGCGCTAGCACAGATACGCAGTATTTT
TRBJ2-3 | TRBV19 | NA | few | CASSIARGDTQYF | TGTGCCAGTAGTATAGCTCGGGGGGATACGCAGTATTTT
TRBJ2-2 | TRBV5-5 | NA | NA | CASSRGPDTGELFF | TGTGCCAGCTCCCGCGGCCCTGACACCGGGGAGCTGTTTTTT
TRBJ2-3 | TRBV4-3 | NA | few | CASSQEIPRGRGTDTQYF | TGCGCCAGCAGCCAAGAGATCCCAAGAGGGAGAGGGACAGATACGCAGTATTTT
TRBJ1-2 | TRBV28 | NA | few | CASSLPIQSYGYTF | TGTGCCAGCAGTTTACCAATACAGAGCTATGGCTACACCTTC
TRBJ1-1 | TRBV7-3 | NA | NA | CASSTYLNTEAFF | TGTGCCAGCAGCACCTATTTGAACACTGAAGCTTTCTTT
TRBJ2-7 | TRBV2 | NA | NA | CACKYYEQYF | TGTGCCTGCAAATACTACGAGCAGTACTTC
TRBJ1-1 | TRBV7-9 | NA | NA | CASSFSVVNTEAFF | TGTGCCAGCAGCTTTTCGGTGGTGAACACTGAAGCTTTCTTT
TRBJ2-7 | TRBV27 | NA | NA | CASSLVPGVEQYF | TGTGCCAGCAGTTTAGTTCCAGGGGTCGAGCAGTACTTC
TRBJ2-7 | TRBV29-1 | TRBD2 | NA | CSVKGGSGSYEQYF | TGCAGCGTCAAGGGTGGTAGCGGGAGCTACGAGCAGTACTTC
TRBJ2-3 | TRBV10-1 | TRBD2 | NA | CASSLLAGNTDTQYF | TGCGCCAGCAGTTTACTAGCGGGCAACACAGATACGCAGTATTTT
TRBJ2-5 | TRBV27 | TRBD1 | NA | CASSEQGQETQYF | TGTGCCAGCAGTGAACAGGGGCAAGAGACCCAGTACTTC
TRBJ2-3 | TRBV28 | TRBD2 | NA | CASSGSGPRADTQYF | TGTGCCAGCAGTGGTAGCGGGCCACGGGCAGATACGCAGTATTTT
TRBJ2-1 | TRBV15 | NA | NA | CATSRDRTPQFF | TGTGCCACCAGCAGAGATCGGACACCCCAGTTCTTC
TRBJ2-2 | TRBV11-2 | NA | NA | CASSLEQGNTGELFF | TGTGCCAGCAGCTTAGAACAGGGCAACACCGGGGAGCTGTTTTTT
TRBJ1-2 | TRBV9 | TRBD1 | NA | CASSVGQGVSGYTF | TGTGCCAGCAGCGTAGGGCAGGGGGTGAGTGGCTACACCTTC
TRBJ2-7 | TRBV13 | TRBD2 | NA | CASSLEGTSIEQYF | TGTGCCAGCAGCTTAGAAGGGACTAGCATCGAGCAGTACTTC
TRBJ2-1 | TRBV5-6 | TRBD1 | NA | CASSRPSGTGIHEQFF | TGTGCCAGCAGCCGACCCAGCGGGACAGGGATACATGAGCAGTTCTTC
TRBJ2-3 | TRBV19 | TRBD1 | NA | CASTGGVGDTQYF | TGTGCCAGTACAGGGGGAGTGGGAGATACGCAGTATTTT
TRBJ2-7 | TRBV6-5 | TRBD2 | once | CASTTSSGRAYEQYF | TGTGCCAGCACCACCTCTAGCGGGAGGGCCTACGAGCAGTACTTC
TRBJ2-3 | TRBV5-5 | TRBD2 | NA | CASSGSGSVTDTQYF | TGTGCCAGCAGCGGTAGCGGGAGTGTGACAGATACGCAGTATTTT
TRBJ1-1 | TRBV6-5 | TRBD1 | NA | CASRATGGGGAFF | TGTGCCAGCAGAGCCACAGGGGGCGGAGGAGCTTTCTTT
TRBJ2-2 | TRBV27 | NA | NA | CASSLSAGELFF | TGTGCCAGCAGTTTAAGCGCCGGGGAGCTGTTTTTT
TRBJ2-5 | TRBV30 | NA | NA | CAWSVGVRETQYF | TGTGCCTGGAGTGTAGGGGTTAGGGAGACCCAGTACTTC
TRBJ2-1 | TRBV7-8 | TRBD1 | once | CASSRQGPYNEQFF | TGTGCCAGCTCACGACAGGGGCCCTACAATGAGCAGTTCTTC
TRBJ2-5 | TRBV9 | TRBD2 | NA | CASSVGDSGGGGETQYF | TGTGCCAGCAGCGTAGGGGATAGCGGGGGCGGGGGAGAGACCCAGTACTTC
TRBJ2-2 | TRBV6-5 | TRBD1 | NA | CASSYATGAGTGELFF | TGTGCCAGCAGTTATGCGACAGGGGCAGGCACCGGGGAGCTGTTTTTT
TRBJ2-2 | TRBV12-2 | NA | NA | CASRFHRGTGELFF | TGTGCAAGTCGCTTTCACAGGGGCACCGGGGAGCTGTTTTTT
TRBJ1-2 | TRBV5-6 | TRBD1 | few | CASSPRTGGNYGYTF | TGTGCCAGCAGCCCCCGGACAGGGGGGAACTATGGCTACACCTTC
TRBJ2-3 | TRBV4-1 | TRBD2 | few | CASSRQRGGDTQYF | TGCGCCAGCAGCCGACAGCGGGGAGGGGATACGCAGTATTTT
TRBJ1-1 | TRBV6-1 | NA | few | CAINTDMNTEAFF | TGTGCCATTAACACAGACATGAACACTGAAGCTTTCTTT
TRBJ2-5 | TRBV4-1 | TRBD2 | NA | CASSYRGGETQYF | TGCGCCAGCAGCTACCGCGGGGGAGAGACCCAGTACTTC
TRBJ1-2 | TRBV5-1 | TRBD1 | once | CASSFDRGRDYGYTF | TGCGCCAGCAGCTTTGACAGGGGACGGGACTATGGCTACACCTTC
TRBJ2-7 | TRBV6-5 | NA | once | CASRDNYEQYF | TGTGCCAGCAGGGACAACTACGAGCAGTACTTC
TRBJ2-7 | TRBV7-2 | NA | NA | CASSLSNAYEQYF | TGTGCCAGCAGCTTATCCAATGCCTACGAGCAGTACTTC